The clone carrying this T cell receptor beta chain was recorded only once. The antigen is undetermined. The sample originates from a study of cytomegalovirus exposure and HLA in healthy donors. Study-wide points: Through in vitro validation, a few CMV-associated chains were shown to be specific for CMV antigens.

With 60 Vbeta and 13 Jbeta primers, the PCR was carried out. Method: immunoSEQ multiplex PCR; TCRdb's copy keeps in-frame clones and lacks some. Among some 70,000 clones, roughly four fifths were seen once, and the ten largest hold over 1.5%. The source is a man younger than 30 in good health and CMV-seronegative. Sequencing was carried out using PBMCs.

Here the CDR3 DNA reads TGCGCCAGCAGCCAAAACCTAGCGGGGTATACCCACGAGCAGTACTTC. Its protein product is CASSQNLAGYTHEQYF. V usage is TRBV4-3 and J usage is TRBJ2-7, with TRBD2 matching over 9 bases. The CDR3 has 16 amino acids. V trimming: 2 bases; J trimming: 5 bases; junction bases outside the gene matches: 10. Germline-derived CDR1 and CDR2 are LGHNA and YSLEER.